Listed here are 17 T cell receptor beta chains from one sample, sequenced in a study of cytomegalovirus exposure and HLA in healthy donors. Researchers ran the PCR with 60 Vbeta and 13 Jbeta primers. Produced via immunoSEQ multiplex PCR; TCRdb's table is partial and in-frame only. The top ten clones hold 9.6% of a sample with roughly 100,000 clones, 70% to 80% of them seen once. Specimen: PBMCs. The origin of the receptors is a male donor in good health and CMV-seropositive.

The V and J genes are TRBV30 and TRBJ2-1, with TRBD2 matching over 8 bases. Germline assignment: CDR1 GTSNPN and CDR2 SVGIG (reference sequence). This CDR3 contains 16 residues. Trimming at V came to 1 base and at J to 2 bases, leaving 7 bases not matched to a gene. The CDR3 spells CAWSAQLAGPYNEQFF. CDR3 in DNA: TGTGCCTGGAGTGCCCAGCTAGCGGGCCCCTACAATGAGCAGTTCTTC.

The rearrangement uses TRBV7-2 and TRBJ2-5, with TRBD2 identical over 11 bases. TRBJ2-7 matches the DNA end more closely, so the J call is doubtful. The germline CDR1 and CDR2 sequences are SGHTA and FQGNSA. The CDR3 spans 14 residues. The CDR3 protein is CASSSGLAGYEQYF. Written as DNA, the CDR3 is TGTGCCAGCAGCTCCGGACTAGCGGGCTACGAGCAGTACTTC.

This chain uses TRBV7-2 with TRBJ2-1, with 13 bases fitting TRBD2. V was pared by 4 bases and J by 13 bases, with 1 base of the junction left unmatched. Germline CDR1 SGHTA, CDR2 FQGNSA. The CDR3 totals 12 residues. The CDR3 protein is CASSWTSGRQFF. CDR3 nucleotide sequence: TGTGCCAGCAGCTGGACTAGCGGGAGACAGTTCTTC.

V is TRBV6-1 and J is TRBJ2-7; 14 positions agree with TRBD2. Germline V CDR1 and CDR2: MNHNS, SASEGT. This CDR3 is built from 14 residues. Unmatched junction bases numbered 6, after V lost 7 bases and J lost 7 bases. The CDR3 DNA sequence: TGTGCCAGCATTAGGACTAGCGGGAGGTATGAGCAGTACTTC. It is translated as CASIRTSGRYEQYF.

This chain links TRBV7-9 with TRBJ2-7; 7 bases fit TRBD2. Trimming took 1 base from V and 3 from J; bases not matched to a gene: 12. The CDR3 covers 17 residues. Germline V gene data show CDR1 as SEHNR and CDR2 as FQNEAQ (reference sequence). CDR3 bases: TGTGCCAGCAGCTTAGTCCCGACTAGCTTGGGGGGCTACGAGCAGTACTTC. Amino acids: CASSLVPTSLGGYEQYF.

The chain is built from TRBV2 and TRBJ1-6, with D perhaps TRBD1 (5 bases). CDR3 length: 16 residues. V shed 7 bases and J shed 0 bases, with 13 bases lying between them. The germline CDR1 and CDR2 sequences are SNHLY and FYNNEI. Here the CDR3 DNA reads TGTGCCAGCATGGCGGGGGGGAGCTCCTATAATTCACCCCTCCACTTT. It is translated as CASMAGGSSYNSPLHF.

The CDR3 sequence is CASSGAAAILNFYEQYF. As DNA, the CDR3 is TGCGCCAGCAGTGGGGCAGCCGCGATTCTTAACTTCTACGAGCAGTACTTC. The chain is built from TRBV10-1 and TRBJ2-7; D is uncertain. Germline-derived CDR1 and CDR2 are WNHNN and SYGVQD (reference sequence). This CDR3 is 17 amino acids long. Deletions cut 4 bases from V and 3 bases from J, with 22 bases between.

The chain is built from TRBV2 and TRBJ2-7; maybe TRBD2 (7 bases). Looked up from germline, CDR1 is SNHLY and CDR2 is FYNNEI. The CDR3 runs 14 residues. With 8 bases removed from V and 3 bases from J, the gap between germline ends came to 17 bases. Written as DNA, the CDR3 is TGTGCCAGCTCCTCAAGGGAGGGGGGCTACGAGCAGTACTTC. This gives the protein CASSSREGGYEQYF.

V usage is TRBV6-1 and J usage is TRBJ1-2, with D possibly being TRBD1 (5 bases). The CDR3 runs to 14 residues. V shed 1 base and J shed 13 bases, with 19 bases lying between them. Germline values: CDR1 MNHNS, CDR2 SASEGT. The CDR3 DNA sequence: TGTGCCAGCAGTGAAGGGGGGGAGGCCGCCGGGGCCACCTTC. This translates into CASSEGGEAAGATF.

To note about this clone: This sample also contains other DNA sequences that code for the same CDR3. The CDR3 bases are TGTGCCAGCAGCCCTTCGGCCTACGAGCAGTACTTC. Translation gives CASSPSAYEQYF. J is TRBJ2-7 and V is TRBV7-9; D ambiguous. The CDR3 runs to 12 residues. The germline V gene has CDR1 SEHNR and CDR2 FQNEAQ (reference sequence). V lost 5 bases, J lost 2 bases, and 7 bases lay in between.

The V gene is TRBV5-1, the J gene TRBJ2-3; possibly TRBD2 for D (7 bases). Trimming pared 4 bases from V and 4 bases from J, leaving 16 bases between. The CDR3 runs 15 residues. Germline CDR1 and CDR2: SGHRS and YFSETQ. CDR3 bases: TGCGCCAGCAGCATACAGGGAGGGGACCCAGATACGCAGTATTTT. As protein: CASSIQGGDPDTQYF.

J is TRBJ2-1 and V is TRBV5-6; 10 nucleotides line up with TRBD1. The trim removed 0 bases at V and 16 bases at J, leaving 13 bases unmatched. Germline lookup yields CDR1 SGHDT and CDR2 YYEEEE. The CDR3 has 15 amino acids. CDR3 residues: CASSLADWTGGAIFF. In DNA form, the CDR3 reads TGTGCCAGCAGCTTGGCCGACTGGACAGGGGGTGCAATTTTCTTC.

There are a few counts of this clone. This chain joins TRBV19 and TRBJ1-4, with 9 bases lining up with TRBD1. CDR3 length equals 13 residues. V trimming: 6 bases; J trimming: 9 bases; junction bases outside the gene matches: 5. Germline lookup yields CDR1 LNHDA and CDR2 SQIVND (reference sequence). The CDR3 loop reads CASRGDRDQKLFF. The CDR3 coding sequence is TGTGCCAGTAGAGGGGACAGGGACCAAAAACTGTTTTTT.

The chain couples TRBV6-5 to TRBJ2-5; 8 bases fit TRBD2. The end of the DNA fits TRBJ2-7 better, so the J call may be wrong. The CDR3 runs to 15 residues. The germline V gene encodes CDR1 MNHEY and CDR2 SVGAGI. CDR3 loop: CASISGAAGGYEQYF. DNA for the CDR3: TGTGCCAGCATCTCAGGGGCCGCGGGAGGCTACGAGCAGTACTTC.

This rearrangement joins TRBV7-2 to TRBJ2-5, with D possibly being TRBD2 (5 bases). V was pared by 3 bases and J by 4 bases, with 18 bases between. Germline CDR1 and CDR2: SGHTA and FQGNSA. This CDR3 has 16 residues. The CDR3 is CASSFVTGNRGETQYF. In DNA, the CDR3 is TGTGCCAGCAGCTTTGTAACGGGAAACCGGGGAGAGACCCAGTACTTC.

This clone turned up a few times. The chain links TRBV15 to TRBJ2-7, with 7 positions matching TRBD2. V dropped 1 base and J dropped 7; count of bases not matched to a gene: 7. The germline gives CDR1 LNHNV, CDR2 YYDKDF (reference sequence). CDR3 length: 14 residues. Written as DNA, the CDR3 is TGTGCCACCAGCAGAGGCTCGGGAGGTCGAGAGCAGTACTTC. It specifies CATSRGSGGREQYF. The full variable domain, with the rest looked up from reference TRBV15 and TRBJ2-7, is DAMVIQNPRYQVTQFGKPVTLSCSQTLNHNVMYWYQQKSSQAPKLLFHYYDKDFNNEADTPDNFQSRRPNTSFCFLDIRSPGLGDTAMYLCATSRGSGGREQYFGPGTRLTVT.

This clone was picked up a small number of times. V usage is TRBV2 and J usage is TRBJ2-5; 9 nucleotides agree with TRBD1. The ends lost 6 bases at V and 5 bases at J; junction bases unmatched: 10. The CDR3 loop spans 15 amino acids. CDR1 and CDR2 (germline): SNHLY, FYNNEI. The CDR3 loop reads CASRDRDRVMETQYF. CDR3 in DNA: TGTGCCAGCAGAGACCGGGACAGGGTGATGGAGACCCAGTACTTC.